This T cell receptor (beta chain) was observed in a study of tumour-infiltrating T cells in Burkitt lymphoma. Study-wide background: Productive clonality predicted overall and progression-free survival.

Assay: immunoSEQ multiplex PCR; the TCRdb copy retains only in-frame clones and omits some. Of several thousand clones in the sample, over 9.5% were seen once. This clone has a handful of counts. The CDR3 runs to 13 residues. The V gene's germline CDR1 is MDHEN and CDR2 SYDVKM. The ends were cut back, 10 bases at V and 1 base at J, with 11 bases in the middle. The sequenced sample was tumor tissue. The chain is built from TRBV28 and TRBJ1-5; no clear D gene. The origin of this receptor is a human donor with diffuse large B-cell lymphoma. The CDR3 bases are TGTGCCACCACAGAACTCAGCAATCAGCCCCAGCATTTT. Translation: CATTELSNQPQHF.